Below, 26 T cell receptor beta chains from the same sample are listed, as sequenced in a study. TCRdb analysed the 5' RACE reads with MiXCR anew, one entry per CDR3 protein. The table records approximately 40,000 distinct CDR3 sequences, approximately 17% of them present only once. Input material: naive CD4+ T cells sorted from a lymph node. Subset denoted: naive CD4+ T cells, CD4+CD45RA+CD25-. These receptors all come from a female donor with breast cancer.

This clonotype has a handful of counts. The chain's CDR3 is CSAREQINQPQHF. CDR3 coding DNA: TGCAGTGCTAGAGAGCAGATTAATCAGCCCCAGCATTTT. The chain uses TRBV20-1 and TRBJ1-5; D not certain. CDR3 length equals 13 residues. Germline-derived CDR1 and CDR2 are DFQATT and SNEGSKA (reference sequence). Deletions cut 0 bases from V and 4 bases from J, with 7 bases between.

The chain is built from TRBV28 and TRBJ1-2; tentative D call: TRBD1 (5 bases). Germline lookup yields CDR1 MDHEN and CDR2 SYDVKM. The length of the CDR3 is 14 residues. V lost 3 bases and J lost 4, with 12 bases in between. CDR3 coding DNA: TGTGCCAGCAGTTTGGGGCAGAATCTCTATGGCTACACCTTC. This encodes CASSLGQNLYGYTF.

This clonotype was counted a few times. J is TRBJ2-7 and V is TRBV5-1; D remains ambiguous. Trimming shortened V by 2 bases and J by 1 base, and 7 bases separated the two germline ends. This CDR3 is built from 13 residues. The germline V gene encodes CDR1 SGHRS and CDR2 YFSETQ. CDR3 nucleotide sequence: TGCGCCAGCAGCTTCGGCAGTTCCTACGAGCAGTACTTC. Amino acids: CASSFGSSYEQYF.

This clonotype was seen many times. The rearrangement links TRBV6-6 to TRBJ1-3; no definite D call. V lost 5 bases to trimming and J lost 0 bases, with 8 bases between them. The germline CDR1 and CDR2 sequences are MNHNY and SVGAGI (reference sequence). This CDR3 is 14 amino acids long. This CDR3 reads CASSPQSSGNTIYF. Here the CDR3 DNA reads TGTGCCAGCAGTCCCCAGAGCTCTGGAAACACCATATATTTT.

This clonotype has more than one count but fewer than ten. The chain links TRBV24-1 to TRBJ2-1; no definite D call. Between the trimmed V and J ends, which lost 2 bases and 5 bases, there was a span of 0 bases. This CDR3 is built from 11 residues. Germline V gene lookup returns CDR1 KGHDR and CDR2 SFDVKD. The CDR3 nucleotides are TGTGCCACCAGTGATTACAATGAGCAGTTCTTC. Amino acids: CATSDYNEQFF.

This clonotype was observed a handful of times. V usage is TRBV4-3 and J usage is TRBJ2-1; 15 bases match TRBD2. The germline V gene encodes CDR1 LGHNA and CDR2 YSLEER. The J segment lost 7 bases and the V segment lost 0 bases, leaving 19 bases of the junction unmatched. The CDR3 consists of 22 residues. CDR3 nucleotide sequence: TGCGCCAGCAGCCAAGATCCCCCCTCCCCGGGACTAGCGGGAGGTTTTGAGAATGAGCAGTTCTTC. It specifies CASSQDPPSPGLAGGFENEQFF.

This clonotype showed up many times. The chain is built from TRBV20-1 and TRBJ2-7; 7 nucleotides agree with TRBD1. The junction had 4 bases not matched to a gene; V was cut back by 4 bases and J by 1 base. This CDR3 comprises 13 residues. The germline V gene encodes CDR1 DFQATT and CDR2 SNEGSKA (reference sequence). CDR3 sequence: CSANRGQSYEQYF. For the CDR3, the DNA is TGCAGTGCTAACCGGGGACAGTCCTACGAGCAGTACTTC.

By share, this clonotype counts as medium-sized. The chain couples TRBV7-2 to TRBJ1-1; the D gene is possibly TRBD1 (5 bases). The CDR3 has 14 residues. V lost 3 bases, J lost 4 bases, and 12 bases lay in between. The V gene's germline CDR1 is SGHTA and CDR2 FQGNSA. The CDR3 is CASSFGQGGTEAFF. The CDR3 DNA is TGTGCCAGCAGCTTCGGCCAGGGAGGCACTGAAGCTTTCTTT.

CDR3 nucleotide sequence: TGCGCCAGCTCCCACGGACAGGATCAGCAGTTCTTC. Amino acids: CASSHGQDQQFF. The J gene is TRBJ2-1, the V gene TRBV5-1, with 7 bases matching TRBD1. Trimming at V came to 7 bases and at J to 11 bases, leaving 9 bases not matched to a gene. The length of the CDR3 is 12 residues. Germline V gene sequence: CDR1 SGHRS, CDR2 YFSETQ.

This clonotype appeared a few times. The chain joins TRBV7-2 to TRBJ2-2, with 7 nucleotides matching TRBD1. J was trimmed by 4 bases and V by 5 bases; bases with no gene match: 10. Germline V gives CDR1 SGHTA, CDR2 FQGNSA. There are 16 residues in the CDR3. This CDR3 is CASSLPTGRVTGELFF. CDR3 coding DNA: TGTGCCAGCAGCCTCCCGACAGGGAGAGTCACCGGGGAGCTGTTTTTT.

The chain is built from TRBV5-1 and TRBJ2-3, with no clear D. V dropped 4 bases and J dropped 6 bases, with 24 bases sitting between them. Germline values: CDR1 SGHRS, CDR2 YFSETQ. The CDR3 loop spans 17 amino acids. The chain's CDR3 is CASSKTHRPDAKDTQYF. The CDR3 nucleotides read TGCGCCAGCAGCAAAACCCATAGGCCCGACGCCAAGGATACGCAGTATTTT. The complete variable domain, with remaining parts taken from reference TRBV5-1 and TRBJ2-3, reads KAGVTQTPRYLIKTRGQQVTLSCSPISGHRSVSWYQQTPGQGLQFLFEYFSETQRNKGNFPGRFSGRQFSNSRSEMNVSTLELGDSALYLCASSKTHRPDAKDTQYFGPGTRLTVL.

The table lists this clonotype with a few counts. The rearrangement joins TRBV12-3 or TRBV12-4 to TRBJ2-3; 7 nucleotides align to TRBD2. The CDR3 is 13 residues long. After removal of 7 bases from V and 5 bases from J, the junction contained 6 bases not matched to a gene. The CDR3 reads CASIPGEGDTQYF. Here the CDR3 DNA reads TGTGCCAGCATCCCTGGGGAGGGAGATACGCAGTATTTT.

This clonotype has a count of ten or more. The J gene is TRBJ1-4, the V gene TRBV2, with no clear D. Looked up from germline, CDR1 is SNHLY and CDR2 is FYNNEI. V shed 5 bases and J shed 3 bases, with 19 bases lying between them. The CDR3 totals 17 residues. The CDR3 coding sequence is TGTGCCAGCAGTTCCCTAAATTGGGCATTGGCTAATGAAAAACTGTTTTTT. Protein: CASSSLNWALANEKLFF.

This clonotype was seen more than once but under ten times. The chain recombines TRBV6-6 with TRBJ2-3, with TRBD2 matching over 7 bases. This CDR3 is built from 14 residues. CDR1 is MNHNY and CDR2 is SVGAGI in the germline V gene (reference sequence). V shed 7 bases and J 0 bases; nucleotides not matched to a gene: 4. Here the CDR3 reads CASTGGSSTDTQYF. In DNA, the CDR3 is TGTGCCAGCACAGGCGGGAGTAGCACAGATACGCAGTATTTT.

The chain has TRBV5-5 and TRBJ2-7, with 8 nucleotides matching TRBD1. Trimming cost V 2 bases and J 0 bases; bases outside gene matches: 4. The germline V gene has CDR1 SGHKS and CDR2 YYEKEE (reference sequence). This CDR3 is 15 amino acids long. The CDR3 DNA reads TGTGCCAGCAGCTTATCAGGGGGCTACTCCTACGAGCAGTACTTC. Residues: CASSLSGGYSYEQYF.

The chain is built from TRBV13 and TRBJ2-1; TRBD1 matches at 7 bases. This CDR3 region has 15 residues. V shed 5 bases, J shed 8 bases, and the junction held 12 bases outside the gene matches. Looked up from germline, CDR1 is PRHDT and CDR2 is FYEKMQ (reference sequence). The CDR3 DNA follows: TGTGCCAGCAGCACAGCCCCTCCCACAGGGGATGAGCAGTTCTTC. It is translated as CASSTAPPTGDEQFF.

V gene TRBV5-1 combines with J gene TRBJ2-1, with 8 bases that match TRBD2. V shed 2 bases and J 7 bases; nucleotides not matched to a gene: 5. Germline values: CDR1 SGHRS, CDR2 YFSETQ. CDR3 length: 14 amino acids. The CDR3 region is CASSLMGLENEQFF. The CDR3 DNA reads as TGCGCCAGCAGCTTAATGGGACTAGAAAATGAGCAGTTCTTC. The entire variable domain, with the rest obtained from reference TRBV5-1 and TRBJ2-1, is as follows: KAGVTQTPRYLIKTRGQQVTLSCSPISGHRSVSWYQQTPGQGLQFLFEYFSETQRNKGNFPGRFSGRQFSNSRSEMNVSTLELGDSALYLCASSLMGLENEQFFGPGTRLTVL.

The rearrangement uses TRBV21-1 and TRBJ1-2. TRBV21-1 is annotated as a pseudogene. CDR3 length equals 14 residues. The CDR3 spells CASSKAWRYYGYTF. Here the CDR3 DNA reads TGTGCCAGCAGCAAAGCCTGGCGATACTACGGCTACACCTTC.

This clonotype was recorded a few times. CDR3 region: CASSLLSETQYF. The CDR3 region has the DNA TGTGCCAGCAGCTTACTCTCAGAGACCCAGTACTTC. V and J are TRBV11-2 and TRBJ2-5; no reliable D call. The ends were cut back, 2 bases at V and 4 bases at J, with 5 bases in the middle. Germline V lookup: CDR1 SGHAT, CDR2 FQNNGV. The CDR3 totals 12 residues.

This clonotype was observed a few times. The rearrangement links TRBV7-2 to TRBJ1-2; D perhaps matches TRBD1 (5 bases). V was trimmed by 5 bases and J by 10 bases, leaving 20 bases between them. This CDR3 is built from 14 residues. Germline V CDR1 and CDR2: SGHTA, FQGNSA. The CDR3 sequence is CASSTGVRWGDYTF. The CDR3 nucleotides are TGTGCCAGCAGCACGGGGGTCAGGTGGGGCGACTACACCTTC.

In this sample, this clonotype turned up a few times. The V and J genes are TRBV7-8 and TRBJ2-1; TRBD2 might be the D (5 bases). Germline CDR1 is SGHVS and CDR2 is FQNEAQ. CDR3 length equals 15 residues. The germline V and J ends were trimmed by 6 bases and 5 bases, with 17 bases remaining between them. CDR3 nucleotide sequence: TGTGCCAGCAGTTCGGTCCTGGAGGTCGACAATGAGCAGTTCTTC. This codes for CASSSVLEVDNEQFF.

The chain employs TRBV18 and TRBJ1-1, with a weak D call TRBD1 (5 bases). This CDR3 has 15 residues. V lost 4 bases and J 2 bases, leaving 14 bases between the germline ends. CDR1 is KGHSH, CDR2 LQKENI, per germline. The CDR3 reads CASSRDSPDNTEAFF. The CDR3 nucleotides read TGTGCCAGCTCACGCGACAGCCCAGACAACACTGAAGCTTTCTTT.

This clonotype was counted only a few times. The gene calls are TRBV11-1 and TRBJ2-5, with 9 bases matching TRBD1. Germline CDR1 reads SGHAT; CDR2 reads FQDESV (reference sequence). The CDR3 is 16 amino acids. V dropped 5 bases and J dropped 2; count of bases not matched to a gene: 9. DNA for the CDR3: TGTGCCAGCAGCATGGACAGGGGTTACCTGCAAGAGACCCAGTACTTC. It is translated as CASSMDRGYLQETQYF. The full variable domain, its missing parts supplied by reference TRBV11-1 and TRBJ2-5, is EAEVAQSPRYKITEKSQAVAFWCDPISGHATLYWYRQILGQGPELLVQFQDESVVDDSQLPKDRFSAERLKGVDSTLKIQPAELGDSAMYLCASSMDRGYLQETQYFGPGTRLLVL.

This clonotype was seen many times. The chain has TRBV7-9 and TRBJ2-1; D may be TRBD2 (5 bases). The V and J ends lost 4 bases and 0 bases respectively, with 16 bases between them. Germline CDR1 reads SEHNR; CDR2 reads FQNEAQ (reference sequence). This CDR3 comprises 17 residues. CDR3 amino acids: CASSSPRSGPSYNEQFF. CDR3 DNA sequence: TGTGCCAGCAGCTCCCCCCGAAGCGGACCCTCCTACAATGAGCAGTTCTTC. Variable domain in full (rest from reference TRBV7-9 and TRBJ2-1): DTGVSQNPRHKITKRGQNVTFRCDPISEHNRLYWYRQTLGQGPEFLTYFQNEAQLEKSRLLSDRFSAERPKGSFSTLEIQRTEQGDSAMYLCASSSPRSGPSYNEQFFGPGTRLTVL.

The chain has TRBV7-8 and TRBJ2-1, with a tentative D call TRBD2 (6 bases). V was trimmed by 6 bases and J by 9 bases, leaving 12 bases between them. The germline V gene encodes CDR1 SGHVS and CDR2 FQNEAQ. The CDR3 sequence is 12 residues long. CDR3 nucleotides: TGTGCCAGCAGTCTTCTCGGGGGTGAGCAGTTCTTC. The encoded protein is CASSLLGGEQFF.

This chain uses TRBV20-1 with TRBJ2-3, with unresolved D. The CDR3 totals 15 residues. V was pared by 0 bases and J by 0 bases, with 10 bases between. Germline V lookup: CDR1 DFQATT, CDR2 SNEGSKA (reference sequence). The CDR3 spells CSARDPTSSTDTQYF. CDR3 sequence (DNA): TGCAGTGCTAGAGATCCCACTTCTAGCACAGATACGCAGTATTTT.